Listed below are T cell receptor beta chains from one sample, sequenced in a study of PD-1 blockade in classical Hodgkin lymphoma. Here immunoSEQ multiplex PCR was the method, and the copy in TCRdb shows in-frame clones only, minus some. The sample has 120,000 to 150,000 clones, around four fifths seen once; the top ten hold approximately 9.6%. Sequencing was performed on peripheral blood mononuclear cells (PBMCs), taken before the second cycle of nivolumab. All receptors derive from a human donor with classical Hodgkin lymphoma. Each CDR3 is given with its conserved first and last residue. A D gene is named only where the DNA matches it firmly. Not every row has a clone size; where given, it reads once, few, many or a size class.

j_gene: TRBJ1-1
v_gene: TRBV6-5
abundance: .
d_gene: .
CDR3nt: TGTGCCAGCAGCCAATACACTGAAGCTTTCTTT
CDR3aa: CASSQYTEAFF

j_gene: TRBJ1-1
v_gene: TRBV10-3
abundance: .
d_gene: .
CDR3nt: TGTGCCATCAGTGAGAGGGCAGTCTTTTACACAGGGGAAGCTTTCTTT
CDR3aa: CAISERAVFYTGEAFF

j_gene: TRBJ2-1
v_gene: TRBV7-2
abundance: .
d_gene: TRBD2
CDR3nt: TGTGCCAGCAGCCTAGCGGGACCCTCCTACAATGAGCAGTTCTTC
CDR3aa: CASSLAGPSYNEQFF

j_gene: TRBJ1-2
v_gene: TRBV7-6
abundance: few
d_gene: TRBD1
CDR3nt: TGTGCCAGCAGCCATGGACAGGGCTATGGCTACACCTTC
CDR3aa: CASSHGQGYGYTF

j_gene: TRBJ2-5
v_gene: TRBV5-6
abundance: .
d_gene: .
CDR3nt: TGTGCCAGCAGCTTGTTACCAGGACTTTTCCAAGAGACCCAGTACTTC
CDR3aa: CASSLLPGLFQETQYF

j_gene: TRBJ2-1
v_gene: TRBV19
abundance: few
d_gene: TRBD2
CDR3nt: TGTGCCACAGAAAGAACTAGCGGATACAATGAGCAGTTCTTC
CDR3aa: CATERTSGYNEQFF

j_gene: TRBJ2-3
v_gene: TRBV27
abundance: .
d_gene: .
CDR3nt: TGTGCCAGCAGTTTCTACAGCCCCATTACAGATACGCAGTATTTT
CDR3aa: CASSFYSPITDTQYF

j_gene: TRBJ2-3
v_gene: TRBV4-3
abundance: .
d_gene: .
CDR3nt: TGCGCCAGCAGCCAAATAAGGGCAGATACGCAGTATTTT
CDR3aa: CASSQIRADTQYF

j_gene: TRBJ1-1
v_gene: TRBV9
abundance: .
d_gene: .
CDR3nt: TGTGCCAGCAGCGCCGGGGGGCTGACGAACACTGAAGCTTTCTTT
CDR3aa: CASSAGGLTNTEAFF

j_gene: TRBJ1-5
v_gene: TRBV19
abundance: .
d_gene: TRBD1
CDR3nt: TGTGCCAGTAGTATGAGGACAGGGGGGAATCAGCCCCAGCATTTT
CDR3aa: CASSMRTGGNQPQHF

j_gene: TRBJ2-3
v_gene: TRBV5-1
abundance: .
d_gene: .
CDR3nt: TGCGCCAGCAGCTTGGTTGGGGATAAGGATACGCAGTATTTT
CDR3aa: CASSLVGDKDTQYF

j_gene: TRBJ1-1
v_gene: TRBV5-4
abundance: .
d_gene: .
CDR3nt: TGTGCCAGCAGCTTGGTATCCTCTCCTGAAGCTTTCTTT
CDR3aa: CASSLVSSPEAFF

j_gene: TRBJ1-5
v_gene: TRBV6-5
abundance: few
d_gene: .
CDR3nt: TGTGCCAGCAGTTACTCAAGGGGCTATCAGCCCCAGCATTTT
CDR3aa: CASSYSRGYQPQHF

j_gene: TRBJ2-7
v_gene: TRBV4-3
abundance: .
d_gene: TRBD1
CDR3nt: TGCGCCAGCAGCCAGGACAGGGAGTCAGCCGAGCAGTACTTC
CDR3aa: CASSQDRESAEQYF

j_gene: TRBJ2-7
v_gene: TRBV5-1
abundance: .
d_gene: TRBD2
CDR3nt: TGCGCCAGCAGCTTCGGGACTAGCGGGAACTACGAGCAGTACTTC
CDR3aa: CASSFGTSGNYEQYF